These 2 T cell receptor beta chains originate from one sample sequenced in a study of OX40 agonist ivuxolimab in advanced cancers. Profiling relied on immunoSEQ multiplex PCR, and the TCRdb table lists in-frame clones only, not all of them. This sample has 55,000 to 90,000 clones, with about 86% found just once. Sequencing was performed on CD4+ or CD8+ T cells sorted from blood, taken in a trial of the OX40 agonist ivuxolimab. These TCRs come from an adult with an advanced solid tumor such as melanoma, head and neck, liver or kidney cancer.

This rearrangement joins TRBV5-1 to TRBJ2-3, with TRBD1 identical over 9 bases. V dropped 4 bases and J dropped 1; count of bases not matched to a gene: 1. This CDR3 has 14 residues. Germline V gene data show CDR1 as SGHRS and CDR2 as YFSETQ. DNA for the CDR3: TGCGCCAGCAGCGGGGACAGGGGCACAGATACGCAGTATTTT. Its translation: CASSGDRGTDTQYF.

The gene calls are TRBV7-2 and TRBJ2-3, with D uncertain. The CDR3 totals 13 residues. Trimming left V 2 bases short and J 5 bases short, with 8 bases between. From germline, CDR1 is SGHTA and CDR2 FQGNSA. This CDR3 reads CASSLKRLDTQYF. The CDR3 DNA sequence: TGTGCCAGCAGCTTAAAGCGCCTAGATACGCAGTATTTT.